Sequencing of this T cell receptor (beta chain) was carried out in a study of cytomegalovirus exposure and HLA in healthy donors (dated 2017 in TCRdb). Regarding the research as a whole: An earlier analysis of about 560 of the donors reported 276 Gb of sequence data and 117 million unique TCR beta sequences obtained from roughly 180 million T cells. To predict cytomegalovirus infection status, the study combined high-throughput TCR immunosequencing, statistical association of individual TCRs with disease status, and machine learning. An earlier analysis of 587 of the donors applied high-throughput TCR beta sequencing to assess whether each TCR beta V gene segment acted as functional or pseudogenic. Approximately 300 gigabases of sequencing data and roughly 80 million unique TCR sequences made up an early release that covered nearly 650 HLA-typed donors. Four or five DR-DQ haplotypes were handled as single units for association and clustering, since linkage in the cohort was strong. Using immunosequencing, the study profiled T cell repertoires from roughly 650 subjects and related those repertoires to cytomegalovirus serostatus. Every repertoire in the discovery cohort had been generated on one and the same sequencing platform. Both class I and class II loci were covered by HLA typing, at four-digit resolution. In a later analysis, previously published TCR beta repertoires from several hundred donors were re-analyzed and high-resolution HLA genotyping was added so that TCR occurrence patterns could be studied. The genetic ancestry cluster associated with self-reported Caucasian donors included roughly 84% of the 300 to 450 genotyped donors. The later analysis used no new phenotypic data to find candidate immune exposures, relying instead on TCR beta sequences and their occurrence across donors. The study was designed to test whether signatures of past pathogen exposure could be identified by cataloging public T cell receptors. A separate validation cohort of more than 100 different subjects was used in addition to the roughly 620-subject first cohort. Across approximately 420 genotyped donors of the cohort, an average of approximately 240,000 unique TCR beta nucleotide sequences per donor were sequenced, and 15% to 20% of those sequences were non-productive. Alongside the repertoire data, information on donor age, sex, ethnicity and CMV serostatus was compiled. A later genetic analysis used genome-wide SNP genotypes for 398 of the 666 donors, treating that subset as a discovery cohort. The number of donors typed differed by locus, with roughly 629-640 for A, B, C, DRB1 and DQB1, 522 for DQA1, approximately 570 for DPA1, and some 450 for DPB1. Summary of the overall study and its limitations: A cluster of highly shared sequence variants was judged likely to be a technical artifact of the sequencing pipeline. A further reported finding was that TCR beta sequences accurately predicted the HLA-A and HLA-B alleles for most subjects in the first cohort. A later genetic analysis associated a missense DCLRE1C variant with V-gene and J-gene trimming of TCR beta chains, and an independent cohort replicated the association. A later analysis reported that several top co-occurrence clusters appeared linked to parvovirus B19, influenza, CMV and Epstein-Barr virus. The classifier was reported to diagnose cytomegalovirus status with high specificity and sensitivity in both the original cohort and the validation cohort. The only immune exposure information available for the cohort was CMV serostatus. Sequencing depth was assumed to be roughly uniform across donors in the presence/absence analyses, though that assumption may not hold. The cohort was sequenced for TCR beta chains only, and without alpha or paired-chain data the features that could be detected were limited. Specific HLA alleles were associated with 15,000 to 20,000 TCR beta sequences at a false discovery rate of 0.05 in a later analysis. Because counts were too low, 15 to 20 rarely observed V segments, including chromosome 9 orphons, were excluded from the earlier analysis of 587 of the donors. Strong co-occurrence of HLA alleles, especially DR and DQ, made assigning TCR associations to individual alleles difficult. In vitro tests confirmed that a few of the cytomegalovirus-associated TCR beta chains recognize cytomegalovirus antigens. Because HLA typing was unavailable for some donors at each locus, only the typed subset was used in association tests. A later analysis found that HLA-associated TCR beta chains were more clonally expanded and had lower generation probabilities than equally common non-associated chains. The study listed over 150 TCR beta chains as associated with cytomegalovirus. Because the 87-base-pair reads could not distinguish some IMGT-functional V segments, including TRBV6-2 and TRBV6-3, those segments were excluded. A later analysis found that TCR association rates varied across HLA loci, with DRB1 alleles showing the most associated TCRs and HLA-C alleles the fewest. Linkage disequilibrium might explain the correlated functional status among segregating V segments, but an unknown experimental factor could not be excluded. An earlier analysis of roughly 570 of the donors showed that most TCR beta V segments appeared in productive rearrangements either about 90% or about 30% of the time, which broadly matched IMGT annotations. Across donors, most TCR sequences were observed very rarely, whereas some public TCRs were present in many individuals. A later analysis found that most CMV-associated TCR beta chains appeared HLA-restricted, with HLA associations seemingly driven largely by CMV exposure. According to a later genetic analysis, donors in an Asian-associated ancestry cluster had fewer N-insertions in productive TCRs than the approximately 700-donor mean. According to the authors, the approach could potentially be generalized to other disease states and immunological phenotypes.

About this clone: Its cognate antigen has yet to be identified. The sample holds no much larger clone one base away, and base qualities are not on file.

The cohort comprised under 700 healthy bone marrow donors. Cohort members were all nominally healthy when sampled, although unrecorded immune exposures were likely present. The donor tested CMV seronegative and was one of the 352 seronegative cohort members. A peripheral blood sample was provided by each donor, and peripheral blood mononuclear cells were used for TCR beta sequencing. Genomic DNA extraction from the blood cell samples was performed with the Qiagen DNeasy Blood Extraction Kit. V loses 3 bases, J loses 7 bases, and the germline ends lie 6 bases apart. Based on the germline V gene, the CDR1 and CDR2 sequences are LGHNT and FRNRAP. Including the terminal cysteine and phenylalanine, the CDR3 comprises 11 residues. CDR3 DNA only is kept here, 33 bases in frame from base 1. The method behind the library was the immunoSEQ multiplex PCR assay. For the multiplex PCR, a mixture combining 60 forward primers for TCR Vbeta segments and 13 reverse primers for TCR Jbeta segments was used. The CDR3 region of rearranged TCR beta genes was amplified from genomic DNA by a multiplex PCR assay. The amplified TCR beta libraries were sequenced on the Illumina HiSeq System as 87-base-pair reads. From the authors' description of their analysis: A later analysis tallied roughly 76 million unique TCR beta chains across the 666 repertoires, and some 10 million of those chains were shared by two or more donors. To remove PCR and sequencing errors, raw reads were error-corrected and collapsed into unique sequences using a nearest-neighbor algorithm that merged closely related sequences. Alignment of CDR3 sequences to IMGT reference sequences was used to assign V, D and J gene segments. Each retained sequence needed at least a six-nucleotide match to both a V gene segment and a J gene segment. A rearrangement counted as productive if the CDR3 had no stop codons and remained in frame with V and J, and every other rearrangement counted as non-productive. Following IMGT convention, CDR3 was defined as the stretch from the second conserved V-encoded cysteine up to the conserved J-encoded phenylalanine. The earlier analysis of fewer than 700 of the donors excluded sequences that lacked an unambiguous match to a single V gene segment. In an earlier analysis of approximately 550 of the donors, V segments were called functional above 56.7% productive rearrangements and were called segregating when the between-donor standard deviation exceeded 5%. A statistical classification framework was built to diagnose cytomegalovirus status from the catalog of TCR beta chain sequences. In a later analysis, V and J genes were assigned by comparing TCR nucleotide sequences against IMGT/GENE-DB human TR gene sequences. A later analysis assigned CDR3 sequences and most-parsimonious VDJ recombination scenarios with the TCRdist pipeline. In a later analysis, every TCR beta chain was defined by the combination of its CDR3 amino acid sequence and its V-gene family, and reads without a unique V-gene family were dropped. A later analysis removed roughly 590 highly shared, low-generation-probability nucleotide sequences to deal with suspected cross-contamination and a sequencing artifact. For each public chain, a later analysis derived a clonal expansion index from normalized ranks of inferred template counts within each repertoire. In a later analysis, generation probabilities were computed with a VDJ recombination model fitted to out-of-frame rearrangements, and the resulting probabilities were checked against IGoR. In a later analysis, TCR-TCR, TCR-HLA and TCR-CMV co-occurrence was scored with hypergeometric tests, and a repertoire-size bias correction was applied to TCR pairs. A later analysis estimated false discovery rates by permuting HLA or CMV assignments 20 times. A later analysis grouped co-occurring TCRs with DBSCAN, adding TCRdist sequence similarity when clustering within HLA-allele-positive subsets. Repertoires with fewer than 30,000 or more than 120,000 public chains, plus five repertoires with anomalous nucleotide sharing, were excluded from co-occurrence clustering. TCRdb limited this immuneACCESS table to in-frame rearrangements with V and J called. A share of clones is missing; checked studies link under half to unresolved V genes, and the rest is unexplained. V, J and clone size are taken as reported in that table, and D and trimming were inferred from the DNA itself. The sample profile shows roughly 120,000 clones; around 8.5% of them were found once. In total, the top ten clones hold 5.5% of the sample.

The source material was PBMCs. The sequence is built from TRBV12-5 and TRBJ1-2, with the D gene too uncertain to name. The TCR was taken from a man aged 40-49 years in good health and CMV-seronegative. The DNA reads as follows: TGTGCTAGTGGTTTCGAGGGTGGCTACACCTTC. Translated, it reads CASGFEGGYTF.